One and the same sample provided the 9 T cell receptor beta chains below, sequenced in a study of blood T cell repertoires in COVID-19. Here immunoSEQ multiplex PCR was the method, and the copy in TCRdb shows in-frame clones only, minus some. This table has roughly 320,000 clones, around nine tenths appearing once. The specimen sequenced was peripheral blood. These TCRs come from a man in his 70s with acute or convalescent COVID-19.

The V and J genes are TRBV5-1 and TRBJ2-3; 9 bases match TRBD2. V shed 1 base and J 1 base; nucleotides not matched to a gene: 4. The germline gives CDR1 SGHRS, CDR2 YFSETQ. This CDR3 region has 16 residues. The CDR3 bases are TGCGCCAGCAGCTTGCCTAGACTAGCGGGCACAGATACGCAGTATTTT. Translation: CASSLPRLAGTDTQYF.

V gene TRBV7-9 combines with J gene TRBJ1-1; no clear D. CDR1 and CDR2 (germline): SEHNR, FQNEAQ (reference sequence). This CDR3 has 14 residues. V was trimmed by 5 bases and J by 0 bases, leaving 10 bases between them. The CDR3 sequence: CASSEQSMNTEAFF. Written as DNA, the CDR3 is TGTGCCAGCAGCGAACAGAGCATGAACACTGAAGCTTTCTTT.

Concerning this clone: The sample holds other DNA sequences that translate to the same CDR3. CDR3 amino acids: CASSVRGETQYF. CDR3 coding DNA: TGTGCCAGCAGTGTCAGGGGAGAGACCCAGTACTTC. The rearrangement joins TRBV25-1 to TRBJ2-5; perhaps TRBD1 as D (6 bases). V gave up 4 bases and J gave up 4 bases, with 7 bases separating them. The CDR3 covers 12 residues. Germline CDR1 reads MGHDK; CDR2 reads SYGVNS.

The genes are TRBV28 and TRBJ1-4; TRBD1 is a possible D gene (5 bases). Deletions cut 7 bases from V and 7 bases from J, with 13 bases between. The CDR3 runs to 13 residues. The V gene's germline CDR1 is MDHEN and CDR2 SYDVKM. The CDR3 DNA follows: TGTGCCAGCAAGGAGGGGAGGGCTGAAAAACTGTTTTTT. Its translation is CASKEGRAEKLFF.

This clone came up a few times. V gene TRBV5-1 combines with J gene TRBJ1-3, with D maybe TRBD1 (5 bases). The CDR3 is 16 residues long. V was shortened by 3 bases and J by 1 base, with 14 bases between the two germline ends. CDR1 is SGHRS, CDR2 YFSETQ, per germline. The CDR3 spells CASSSPGLNSGNTIYF. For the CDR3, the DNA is TGCGCCAGCAGCTCACCAGGGCTCAATTCTGGAAACACCATATATTTT. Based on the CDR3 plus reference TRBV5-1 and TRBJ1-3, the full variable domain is KAGVTQTPRYLIKTRGQQVTLSCSPISGHRSVSWYQQTPGQGLQFLFEYFSETQRNKGNFPGRFSGRQFSNSRSEMNVSTLELGDSALYLCASSSPGLNSGNTIYFGEGSWLTVV.

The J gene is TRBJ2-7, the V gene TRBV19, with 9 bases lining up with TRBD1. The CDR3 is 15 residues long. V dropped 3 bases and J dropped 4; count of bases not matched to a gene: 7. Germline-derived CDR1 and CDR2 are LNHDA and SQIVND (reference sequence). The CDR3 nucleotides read TGTGCCAGTAGTATGCAGACAGGGGGTGAGTACGAGCAGTACTTC. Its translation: CASSMQTGGEYEQYF.

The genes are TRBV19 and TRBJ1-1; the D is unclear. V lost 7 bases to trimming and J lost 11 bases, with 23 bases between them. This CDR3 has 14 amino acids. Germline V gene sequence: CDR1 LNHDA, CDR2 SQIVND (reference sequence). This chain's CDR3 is CASTTPGGRVGAFF. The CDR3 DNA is TGTGCCAGTACTACTCCGGGAGGTCGGGTTGGTGCTTTCTTT.

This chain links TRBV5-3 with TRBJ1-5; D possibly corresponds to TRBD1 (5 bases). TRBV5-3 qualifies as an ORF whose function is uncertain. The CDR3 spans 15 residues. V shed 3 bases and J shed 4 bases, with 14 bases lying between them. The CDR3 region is CARSSPDSLNQPQHF. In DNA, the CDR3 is TGTGCCAGAAGCTCCCCTGACAGCCTAAATCAGCCCCAGCATTTT.

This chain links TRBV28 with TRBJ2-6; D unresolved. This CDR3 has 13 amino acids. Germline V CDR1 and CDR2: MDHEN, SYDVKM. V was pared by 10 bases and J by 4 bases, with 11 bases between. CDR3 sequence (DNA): TGTGCCATTCTTACTACCGGGGCCAACGTCCTGACTTTC. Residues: CAILTTGANVLTF. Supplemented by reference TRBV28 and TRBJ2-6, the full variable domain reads DVKVTQSSRYLVKRTGEKVFLECVQDMDHENMFWYRQDPGLGLRLIYFSYDVKMKEKGDIPEGYSVSREKKERFSLILESASTNQTSMYLCAILTTGANVLTFGAGSRLTVL.